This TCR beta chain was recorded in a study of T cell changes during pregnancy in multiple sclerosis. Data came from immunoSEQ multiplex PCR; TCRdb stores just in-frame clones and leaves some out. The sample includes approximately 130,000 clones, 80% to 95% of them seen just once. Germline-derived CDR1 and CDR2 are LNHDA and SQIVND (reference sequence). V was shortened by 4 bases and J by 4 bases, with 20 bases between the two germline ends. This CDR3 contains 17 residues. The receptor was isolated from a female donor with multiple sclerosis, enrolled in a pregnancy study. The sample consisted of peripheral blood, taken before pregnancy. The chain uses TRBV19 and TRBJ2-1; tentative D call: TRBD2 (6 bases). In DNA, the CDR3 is TGTGCCAGTAGTAAGTTGAGGACTACCGCCGGGTACAATGAGCAGTTCTTC. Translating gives CASSKLRTTAGYNEQFF.